These 15 T cell receptor beta chains were sequenced from one sample in a study of Ad26.COV2.S vaccination and SARS-CoV-2 variants (dated by TCRdb to 2020 to 2023). The library was generated by the immunoSEQ multiplex PCR assay. As stored in TCRdb, this immuneACCESS dataset retains in-frame rearrangements with V and J assigned. A fraction of the clones does not appear; measured against another copy, unresolved V genes explain less than half of the discrepancy, and the remainder lacks a known reason. In all, the sample holds 350,000 to 400,000 clones, and around 85% of those were seen once. Under 4% of the sample goes to the ten largest clones. The treatment or condition label for this specimen denotes: about 20 received Ad26.COV2.S at low or high dose, single or two shots; five or six received placebo; per-sample allocation not given. For vaccine and placebo recipients, repertoires were sequenced using samples collected on day 63 after the first injection.

This specimen consisted of peripheral blood, obtained in a trial of Ad26.COV2.S vaccine versus placebo. These receptors were taken from a person aged 18-65 years who received the Ad26.COV2.S COVID-19 vaccine or a placebo.

The genes are TRBV7-9 and TRBJ2-7; 8 bases are shared with TRBD1. The CDR3 totals 17 residues. Germline CDR1 SEHNR, CDR2 FQNEAQ (reference sequence). V lost 0 bases, J lost 5 bases, and 12 bases stayed unmatched. The CDR3 sequence is CASSLALWTGKSDEQYF. CDR3 DNA sequence: TGTGCCAGCAGCTTAGCGCTATGGACAGGGAAATCCGACGAGCAGTACTTC.

This clone was observed once. At the DNA level, this CDR3 is encoded by other sequences in the same sample as well. The CDR3 loop reads CASSLDRGNTEAFF. The CDR3 coding sequence is TGCGCCAGCAGCTTGGACAGGGGAAACACTGAAGCTTTCTTT. The rearrangement links TRBV5-1 to TRBJ1-1; the match to TRBD1 covers 7 bases. The germline gives CDR1 SGHRS, CDR2 YFSETQ. The J segment lost 2 bases and the V segment lost 0 bases, leaving 1 base of the junction unmatched. This CDR3 region has 14 residues.

The chain uses TRBV19 and TRBJ1-5, with D maybe TRBD1 (5 bases). The germline V gene has CDR1 LNHDA and CDR2 SQIVND (reference sequence). The length of the CDR3 is 13 residues. With 7 bases removed from V and 9 bases from J, the gap between germline ends came to 16 bases. CDR3 amino acids: CASMGRGIGPQHF. DNA of the CDR3: TGTGCCAGTATGGGCCGGGGGATTGGGCCCCAGCATTTT.

This chain uses TRBV7-2 with TRBJ2-3; 10 bases match TRBD2. The CDR3 totals 16 residues. Trimming at V came to 3 bases and at J to 2 bases, leaving 5 bases not matched to a gene. Germline CDR1 reads SGHTA; CDR2 reads FQGNSA. CDR3 coding DNA: TGTGCCAGCAGCTTGGCTAGCGGGGGAGTCACAGATACGCAGTATTTT. Its translation is CASSLASGGVTDTQYF.

The chain is built from TRBV20-1 and TRBJ1-2; D is unclear. Germline values: CDR1 DFQATT, CDR2 SNEGSKA (reference sequence). This CDR3 spans 9 amino acids. With 5 bases removed from V and 5 bases from J, the gap between germline ends came to 3 bases. The CDR3 nucleotides read TGCAGTGCTCCATATGGCTACACCTTC. Protein: CSAPYGYTF.

The chain couples TRBV5-1 to TRBJ2-3, with 13 positions matching TRBD2. CDR1 and CDR2 from the germline V gene are SGHRS and YFSETQ. This CDR3 spans 16 amino acids. J was trimmed by 0 bases and V by 3 bases; bases with no gene match: 1. CDR3 region: CASSSGLAGSTDTQYF. The DNA of the CDR3 is TGCGCCAGCAGCTCGGGACTAGCGGGGAGCACAGATACGCAGTATTTT.

V and J are TRBV7-8 and TRBJ1-5; D gene unclear. The V and J ends lost 3 bases and 2 bases respectively, with 11 bases between them. The CDR3 totals 15 residues. The germline V gene has CDR1 SGHVS and CDR2 FQNEAQ. CDR3 nucleotides: TGTGCCAGCAGCTTGCGAAGGGTTGGCAATCAGCCCCAGCATTTT. It is translated as CASSLRRVGNQPQHF.

The chain recombines TRBV3-1 (or the pseudogene TRBV3-2) with TRBJ2-5; D remains ambiguous. Trimming cost V 1 base and J 1 base, with 4 bases left between them. The CDR3 runs to 13 residues. The germline gives CDR1 LGHDT, CDR2 YNNKEL (reference sequence). CDR3 DNA sequence: TGTGCCAGCAGCCAAGCCCGCCAAGAGACCCAGTACTTC. Translating it yields CASSQARQETQYF.

The CDR3 spells CASIGGERKNTEAFF. Written as DNA, the CDR3 is TGTGCCAGCATCGGGGGGGAGAGAAAGAACACTGAAGCTTTCTTT. J is TRBJ1-1 and V is TRBV6-5, with D tentatively TRBD1 (5 bases). Trimming shortened V by 7 bases and J by 1 base, and 16 bases separated the two germline ends. Germline values: CDR1 MNHEY, CDR2 SVGAGI. The CDR3 spans 15 residues.

The gene calls are TRBV9 and TRBJ1-1, with 9 nucleotides matching TRBD1. The CDR3 is made up of 15 amino acids. The V segment lost 0 bases and the J segment 12 bases; nucleotides outside the gene matches: 12. CDR1 and CDR2 from the germline V gene are SGDLS and YYNGEE. Here the CDR3 DNA reads TGTGCCAGCAGCGTAGGTTCGAGGGGACAGGGTGTATCTTTCTTT. Amino acid sequence: CASSVGSRGQGVSFF.

This clone occurred once. Within the sample, other DNA sequences also encode this same CDR3. The V and J genes are TRBV18 and TRBJ1-1, with D possibly being TRBD1 (5 bases). Trimming removed 3 bases at V and 5 bases at J, with 10 bases between. Germline lookup yields CDR1 KGHSH and CDR2 LQKENI. The CDR3 loop spans 13 amino acids. CDR3 sequence reads: CASSPGGRTEAFF. The CDR3 region has the DNA TGTGCCAGCTCACCGGGGGGGAGGACTGAAGCTTTCTTT.

This rearrangement joins TRBV7-2 to TRBJ1-6; D gene ambiguous. Trimming took 5 bases from V and 7 from J, leaving 6 bases between them. CDR3 length equals 12 residues. CDR1 is SGHTA, CDR2 FQGNSA, per germline. CDR3 bases: TGTGCCAGCAGCCCGGTAAATTCACCCCTCCACTTT. Translated: CASSPVNSPLHF.

This chain's CDR3 is CASSFLGLSGDEQYF. The DNA of the CDR3 is TGTGCCAGCAGCTTCCTGGGTCTCTCGGGGGACGAGCAGTACTTC. J is TRBJ2-7 and V is TRBV7-6; D is perhaps TRBD2 (6 bases). CDR1 and CDR2 (germline): SGHVS, FNYEAQ. The V gene lost 3 bases and the J gene lost 5 bases, with 17 bases spanning the gap. The CDR3 spans 15 residues. The variable domain in full, with the rest retrieved from reference TRBV7-6 and TRBJ2-7, is GAGVSQSPRYKVTKRGQDVALRCDPISGHVSLYWYRQALGQGPEFLTYFNYEAQQDKSGLPNDRFSAERPEGSISTLTIQRTEQRDSAMYRCASSFLGLSGDEQYFGPGTRLTVT.

V and J are TRBV11-2 and TRBJ2-1; D unclear. This CDR3 comprises 14 residues. Per the germline V gene, CDR1 is SGHAT and CDR2 is FQNNGV. The V end lost 1 base, the J end lost 7 bases, and 11 bases lay between the germline ends. The CDR3: CASSLARGRNEQFF. CDR3 nucleotides: TGTGCCAGCAGCTTAGCCCGAGGTAGGAATGAGCAGTTCTTC.

The rearrangement joins TRBV5-6 to TRBJ1-3, with D possibly being TRBD1 (6 bases). Germline V gene lookup returns CDR1 SGHDT and CDR2 YYEEEE. The CDR3 totals 14 residues. The ends were cut back, 3 bases at V and 7 bases at J, with 14 bases in the middle. The CDR3: CASSSTGRWNTIYF. In DNA form, the CDR3 reads TGTGCCAGCAGCTCCACAGGGCGATGGAACACCATATATTTT.